This T cell receptor beta chain stems from a study of T cell responses to AZD1222 COVID-19 vaccine. Study observations and caveats: The donors showed a predominance of white British ancestry and of females, with possible underestimation of clonal diversity. Once two AZD1222 doses were given, Spike-specific TCR breadth and depth went up. CD4 TCRs covered the whole spike, strongest at regions 160-218 and 743-854.

V shed 0 bases and J 2 bases; nucleotides not matched to a gene: 6. The germline V gene has CDR1 GTSNPN and CDR2 SVGIG (reference sequence). CDR3 length: 15 residues. Researchers grouped second doses given at about 4 or about 12 weeks into one pool. The protocol was immunoSEQ multiplex PCR, while the TCRdb copy is restricted to in-frame clones and leaves out a portion. This table has nearly 110,000 clones, 85% to 95% appearing once. Remarks on this clone: Its target is unknown.

Sample: peripheral blood, taken 28 days after the second AZD1222 dose. The sequence came from an adult who received the AZD1222 COVID-19 vaccine. V gene TRBV30 combines with J gene TRBJ2-5; 7 positions match TRBD2. DNA of the CDR3: TGTGCCTGGAGTGTACCGGGACTACCACAAGAGACCCAGTACTTC. It encodes CAWSVPGLPQETQYF.